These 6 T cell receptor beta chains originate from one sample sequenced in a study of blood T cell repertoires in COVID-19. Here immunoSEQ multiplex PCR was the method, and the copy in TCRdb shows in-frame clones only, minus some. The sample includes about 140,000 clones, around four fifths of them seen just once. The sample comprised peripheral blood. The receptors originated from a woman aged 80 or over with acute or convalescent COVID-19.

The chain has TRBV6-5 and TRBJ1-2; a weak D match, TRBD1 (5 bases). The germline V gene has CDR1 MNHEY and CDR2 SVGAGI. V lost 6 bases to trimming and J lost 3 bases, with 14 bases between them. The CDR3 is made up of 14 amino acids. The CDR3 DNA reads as TGTGCCAGCAGCCTAGGGGTTGGTCACTATGGCTACACCTTC. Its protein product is CASSLGVGHYGYTF.

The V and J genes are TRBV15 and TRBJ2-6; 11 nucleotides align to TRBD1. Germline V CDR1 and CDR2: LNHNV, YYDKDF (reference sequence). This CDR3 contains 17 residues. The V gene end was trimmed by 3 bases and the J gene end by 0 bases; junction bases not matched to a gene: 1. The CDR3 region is CATSRGQGGSGANVLTF. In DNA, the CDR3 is TGTGCCACCAGCAGGGGACAGGGGGGCTCTGGGGCCAACGTCCTGACTTTC.

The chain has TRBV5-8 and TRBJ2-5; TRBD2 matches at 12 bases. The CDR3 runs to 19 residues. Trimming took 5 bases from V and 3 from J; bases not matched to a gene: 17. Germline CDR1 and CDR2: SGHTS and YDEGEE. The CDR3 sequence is CASSLTSGGPLLTEETQYF. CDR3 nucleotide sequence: TGTGCCAGCAGTTTGACTAGCGGGGGACCTCTCCTTACCGAAGAGACCCAGTACTTC.

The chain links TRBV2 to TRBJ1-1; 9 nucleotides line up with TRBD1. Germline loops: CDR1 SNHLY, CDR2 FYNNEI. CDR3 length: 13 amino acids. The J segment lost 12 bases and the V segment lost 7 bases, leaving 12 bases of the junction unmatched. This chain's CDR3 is CASTLRQGVGTFF. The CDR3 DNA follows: TGTGCCAGCACCTTAAGACAGGGGGTCGGAACTTTCTTT.

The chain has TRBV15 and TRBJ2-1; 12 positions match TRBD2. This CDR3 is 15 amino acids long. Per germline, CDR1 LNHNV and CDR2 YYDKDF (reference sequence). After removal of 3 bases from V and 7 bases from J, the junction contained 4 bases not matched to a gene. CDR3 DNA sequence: TGTGCCACCAGCAGTCGACTAGCGGGAGAAAATGAGCAGTTCTTC. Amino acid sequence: CATSSRLAGENEQFF.

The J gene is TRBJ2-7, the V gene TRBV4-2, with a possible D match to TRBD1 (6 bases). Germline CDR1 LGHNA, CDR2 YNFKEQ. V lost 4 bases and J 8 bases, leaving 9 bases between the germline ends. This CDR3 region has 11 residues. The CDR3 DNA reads TGTGCCAGCAGCCGGCAGGGGAAGCAGTACTTC. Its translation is CASSRQGKQYF.